The sample holds a few counts of the clone carrying this T cell receptor (beta chain). What it binds is unknown. Researchers made TCR cDNA using 5'RACE template switching, and this step added a universal primer site and UMIs. TCRdb called the 5' RACE reads again in MiXCR, with one record for every CDR3 protein. Of under 400,000 distinct CDR3 sequences listed, approximately 12% are singletons. The data were obtained in a study of T cells after yellow fever vaccination. Overall study results and limits: After the booster, 96% of CD4 and about nine tenths of CD8 primary-response clones were re-detected. Shared CD4/CD8 clonotypes were a small share, likely from convergent recombination. Contamination of FACS-sorted repertoires by abundant clonotypes from the bulk population could occur.

The TCR comes from a man younger than 35 who received the YFV17D yellow fever vaccine. Source: CD4+ T cells sorted from PBMCs, taken 15 days after the yellow fever booster vaccination.

CDR3 region: CASSSSGPGGTEAFF. CDR3 in DNA: TGTGCCAGCAGCTCCTCTGGCCCAGGGGGCACTGAAGCTTTCTTT. The gene calls are TRBV7-2 and TRBJ1-1, with 7 bases identical to TRBD1. The CDR3 is made up of 15 amino acids. The V gene's germline CDR1 is SGHTA and CDR2 FQGNSA. V trimming: 4 bases; J trimming: 4 bases; junction bases outside the gene matches: 9.